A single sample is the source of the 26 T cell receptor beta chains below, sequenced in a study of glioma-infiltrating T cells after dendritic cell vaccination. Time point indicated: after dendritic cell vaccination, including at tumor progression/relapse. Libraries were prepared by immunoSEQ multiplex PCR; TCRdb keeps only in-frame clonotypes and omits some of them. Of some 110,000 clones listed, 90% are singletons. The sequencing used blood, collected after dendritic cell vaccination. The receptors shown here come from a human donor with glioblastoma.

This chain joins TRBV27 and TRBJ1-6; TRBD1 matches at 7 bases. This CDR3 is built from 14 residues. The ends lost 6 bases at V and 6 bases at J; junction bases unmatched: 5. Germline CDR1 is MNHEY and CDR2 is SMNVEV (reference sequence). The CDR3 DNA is TGTGCCAGCAGGTACAGGGGCGCTAATTCACCCCTCCACTTT. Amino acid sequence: CASRYRGANSPLHF.

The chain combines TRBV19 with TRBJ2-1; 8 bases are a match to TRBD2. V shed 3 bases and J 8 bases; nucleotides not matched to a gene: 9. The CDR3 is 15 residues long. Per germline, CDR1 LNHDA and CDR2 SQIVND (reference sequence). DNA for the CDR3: TGTGCCAGTAGTATGACTCGGGAGGGTGGGGATGAGCAGTTCTTC. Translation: CASSMTREGGDEQFF.

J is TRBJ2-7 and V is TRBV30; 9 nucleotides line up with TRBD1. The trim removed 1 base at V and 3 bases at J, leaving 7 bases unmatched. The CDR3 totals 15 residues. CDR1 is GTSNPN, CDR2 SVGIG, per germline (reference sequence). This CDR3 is CAWSGGDRAFYEQYF. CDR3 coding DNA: TGTGCCTGGAGTGGCGGGGACAGGGCATTCTACGAGCAGTACTTC.

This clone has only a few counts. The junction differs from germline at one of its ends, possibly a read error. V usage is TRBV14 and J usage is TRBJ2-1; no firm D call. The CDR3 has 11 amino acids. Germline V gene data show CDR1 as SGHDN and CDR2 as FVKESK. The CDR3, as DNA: TGTGCCAGCAGCGTCTACAATGAGCGGTTCTTC. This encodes CASSVYNERFF.

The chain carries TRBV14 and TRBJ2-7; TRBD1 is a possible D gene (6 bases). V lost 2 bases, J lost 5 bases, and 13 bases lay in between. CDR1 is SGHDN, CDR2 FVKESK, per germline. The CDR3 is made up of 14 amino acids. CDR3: CASSQWQGQNEQYF. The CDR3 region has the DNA TGTGCCAGCAGCCAATGGCAGGGGCAAAACGAGCAGTACTTC.

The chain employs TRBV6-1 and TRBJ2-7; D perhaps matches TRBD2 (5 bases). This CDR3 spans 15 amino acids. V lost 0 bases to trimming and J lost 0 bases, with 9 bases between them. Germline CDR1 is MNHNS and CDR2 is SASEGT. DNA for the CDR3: TGTGCCAGCAGTGAAGCCCCCGGGAACTCCTACGAGCAGTACTTC. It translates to CASSEAPGNSYEQYF.

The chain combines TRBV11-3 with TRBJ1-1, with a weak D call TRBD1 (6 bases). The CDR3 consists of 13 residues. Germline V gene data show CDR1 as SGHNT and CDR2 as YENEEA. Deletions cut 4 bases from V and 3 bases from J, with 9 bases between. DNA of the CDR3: TGTGCCAGCAGCTCTAGACAGGACACTGAAGCTTTCTTT. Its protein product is CASSSRQDTEAFF.

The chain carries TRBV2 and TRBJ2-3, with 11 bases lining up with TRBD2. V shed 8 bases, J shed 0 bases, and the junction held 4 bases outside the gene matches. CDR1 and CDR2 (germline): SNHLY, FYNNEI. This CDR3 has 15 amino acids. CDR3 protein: CASSSGGHSTDTQYF. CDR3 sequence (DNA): TGTGCCAGCTCTAGCGGGGGGCACAGCACAGATACGCAGTATTTT.

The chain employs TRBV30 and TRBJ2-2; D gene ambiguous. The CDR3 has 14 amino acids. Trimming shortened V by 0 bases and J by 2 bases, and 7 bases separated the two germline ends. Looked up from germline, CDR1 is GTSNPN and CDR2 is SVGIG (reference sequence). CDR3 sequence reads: CAWSVLLNTGELFF. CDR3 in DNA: TGTGCCTGGAGTGTACTCCTAAACACCGGGGAGCTGTTTTTT.

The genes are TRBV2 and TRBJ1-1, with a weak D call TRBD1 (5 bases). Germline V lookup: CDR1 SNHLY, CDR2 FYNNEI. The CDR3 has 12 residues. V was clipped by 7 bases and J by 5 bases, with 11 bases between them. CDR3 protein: CASIVGGTEAFF. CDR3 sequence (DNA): TGTGCCAGCATCGTGGGGGGGACTGAAGCTTTCTTT.

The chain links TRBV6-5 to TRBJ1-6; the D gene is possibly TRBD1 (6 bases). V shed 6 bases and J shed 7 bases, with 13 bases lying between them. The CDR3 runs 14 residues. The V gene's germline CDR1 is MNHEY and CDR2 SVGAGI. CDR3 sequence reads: CASSAAGGNSPLHF. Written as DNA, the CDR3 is TGTGCCAGCAGCGCCGCGGGGGGCAATTCACCCCTCCACTTT.

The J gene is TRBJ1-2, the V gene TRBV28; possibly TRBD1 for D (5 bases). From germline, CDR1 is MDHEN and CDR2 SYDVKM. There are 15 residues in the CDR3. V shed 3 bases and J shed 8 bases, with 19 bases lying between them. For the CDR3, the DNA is TGTGCCAGCAGTTTCCCCCCCACCTACCGGGGGGGCTACACCTTC. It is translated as CASSFPPTYRGGYTF.

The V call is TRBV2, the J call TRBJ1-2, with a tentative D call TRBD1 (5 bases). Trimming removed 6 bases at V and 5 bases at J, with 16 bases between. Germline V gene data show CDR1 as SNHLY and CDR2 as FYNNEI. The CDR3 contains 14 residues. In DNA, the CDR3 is TGTGCCAGCAGAGGACAAGAGGATTTATATGGCTACACCTTC. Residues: CASRGQEDLYGYTF.

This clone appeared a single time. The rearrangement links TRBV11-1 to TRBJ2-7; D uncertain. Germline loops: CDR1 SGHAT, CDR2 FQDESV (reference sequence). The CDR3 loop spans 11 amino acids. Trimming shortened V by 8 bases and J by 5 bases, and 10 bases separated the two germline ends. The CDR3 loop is CASGLQDEQYF. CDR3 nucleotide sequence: TGTGCCAGCGGGCTCCAGGACGAGCAGTACTTC.

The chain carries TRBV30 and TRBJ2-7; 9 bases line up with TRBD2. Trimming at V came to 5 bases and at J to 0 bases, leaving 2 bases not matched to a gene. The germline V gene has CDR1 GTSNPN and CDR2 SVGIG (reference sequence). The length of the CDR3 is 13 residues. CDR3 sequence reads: CAWGRGGSYEQYF. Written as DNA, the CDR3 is TGTGCCTGGGGGCGGGGGGGCTCCTACGAGCAGTACTTC.

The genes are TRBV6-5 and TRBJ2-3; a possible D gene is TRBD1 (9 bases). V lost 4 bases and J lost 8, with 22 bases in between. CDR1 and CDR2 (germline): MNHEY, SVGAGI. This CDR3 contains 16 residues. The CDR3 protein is CASSSGQGTRGGTQYF. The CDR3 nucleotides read TGTGCCAGCAGTTCAGGACAGGGGACTAGGGGCGGTACGCAGTATTTT.

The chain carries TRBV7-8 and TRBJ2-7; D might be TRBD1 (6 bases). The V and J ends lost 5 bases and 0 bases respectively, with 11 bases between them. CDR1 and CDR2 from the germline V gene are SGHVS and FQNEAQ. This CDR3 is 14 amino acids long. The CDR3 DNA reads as TGTGCCAGCAGCCCGAGGGACACCTCCTACGAGCAGTACTTC. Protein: CASSPRDTSYEQYF.

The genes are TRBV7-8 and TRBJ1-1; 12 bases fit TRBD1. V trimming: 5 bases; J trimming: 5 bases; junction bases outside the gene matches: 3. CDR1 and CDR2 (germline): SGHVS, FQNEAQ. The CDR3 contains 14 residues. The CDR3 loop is CASSRGQGATEAFF. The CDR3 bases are TGTGCCAGCAGCCGGGGACAGGGGGCGACTGAAGCTTTCTTT.

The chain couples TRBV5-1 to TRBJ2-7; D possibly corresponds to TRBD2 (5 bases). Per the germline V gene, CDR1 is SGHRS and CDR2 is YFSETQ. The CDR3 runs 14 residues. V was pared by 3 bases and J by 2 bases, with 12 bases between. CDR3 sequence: CASSYGEVTYEQYF. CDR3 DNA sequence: TGCGCCAGCAGCTACGGGGAAGTAACCTACGAGCAGTACTTC.

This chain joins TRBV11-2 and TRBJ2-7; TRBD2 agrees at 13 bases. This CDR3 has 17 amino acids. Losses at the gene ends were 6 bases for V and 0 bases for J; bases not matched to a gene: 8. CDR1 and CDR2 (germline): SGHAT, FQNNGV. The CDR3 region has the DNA TGTGCCAGCAGACCCGGACTAGCGGGAGTTGCCTCCTACGAGCAGTACTTC. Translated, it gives CASRPGLAGVASYEQYF.

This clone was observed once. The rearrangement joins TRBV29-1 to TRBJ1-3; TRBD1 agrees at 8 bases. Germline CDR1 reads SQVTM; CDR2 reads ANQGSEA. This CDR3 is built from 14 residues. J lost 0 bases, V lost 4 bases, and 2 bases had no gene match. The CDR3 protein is CSVVTGGSGNTIYF. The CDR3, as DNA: TGCAGCGTTGTCACAGGGGGCTCTGGAAACACCATATATTTT.

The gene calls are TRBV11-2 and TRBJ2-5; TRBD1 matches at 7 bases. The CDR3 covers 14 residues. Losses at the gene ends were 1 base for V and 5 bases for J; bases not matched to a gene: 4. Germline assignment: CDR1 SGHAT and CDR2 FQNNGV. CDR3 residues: CASSLGTGAETQYF. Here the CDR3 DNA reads TGTGCCAGCAGCTTAGGAACAGGGGCGGAGACCCAGTACTTC.

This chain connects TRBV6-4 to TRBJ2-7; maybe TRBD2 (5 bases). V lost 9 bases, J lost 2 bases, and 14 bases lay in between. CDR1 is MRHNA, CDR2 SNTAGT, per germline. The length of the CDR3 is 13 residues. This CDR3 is CARTPSPTYEQYF. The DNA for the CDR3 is TGTGCCAGGACCCCTAGCCCAACCTACGAGCAGTACTTC.

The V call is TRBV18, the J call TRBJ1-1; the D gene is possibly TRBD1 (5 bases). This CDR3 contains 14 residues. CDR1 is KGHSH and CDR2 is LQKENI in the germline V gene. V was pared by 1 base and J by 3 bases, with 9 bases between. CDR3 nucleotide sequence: TGTGCCAGCTCACCACAACCAGGGCACACTGAAGCTTTCTTT. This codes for CASSPQPGHTEAFF.

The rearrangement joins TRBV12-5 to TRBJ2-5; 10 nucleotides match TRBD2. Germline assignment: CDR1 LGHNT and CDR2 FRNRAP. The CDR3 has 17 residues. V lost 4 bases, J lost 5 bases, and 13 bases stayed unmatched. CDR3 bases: TGTGCTAGTGGTTCCTTCTCGGCTAGCGGGAGTGGGGAGACCCAGTACTTC. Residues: CASGSFSASGSGETQYF.

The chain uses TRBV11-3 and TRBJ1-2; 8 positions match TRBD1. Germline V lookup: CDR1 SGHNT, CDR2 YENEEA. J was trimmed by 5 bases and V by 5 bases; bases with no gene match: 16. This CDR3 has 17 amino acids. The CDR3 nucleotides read TGTGCCAGCAGCCGCCAGGGGGGGAGGACAGGGACGTATGGCTACACCTTC. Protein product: CASSRQGGRTGTYGYTF.